The 7 T cell receptor beta chains reported below all come from one sample, sequenced in a study of cytomegalovirus exposure and HLA in healthy donors. The PCR contained 60 Vbeta and 13 Jbeta primers. This table comes from immunoSEQ multiplex PCR, and its TCRdb copy is limited to in-frame clones, with some not included. The sample contains around 130,000 clones, around 80% of which appear only once. The specimen sequenced was PBMCs. The receptors derive from a man in his forties or fifties in good health and CMV-seronegative.

The genes are TRBV5-6 and TRBJ1-1, with 7 bases matching TRBD1. CDR3 size: 15 residues. With V trimmed by 3 bases and J by 11 bases, 16 bases remained unmatched. CDR1 and CDR2 from the germline V gene are SGHDT and YYEEEE. The CDR3 DNA reads as TGTGCCAGCAGCTCGCTCCCCCTAAGACAGGGTGAGGCTTTCTTT. Amino acids: CASSSLPLRQGEAFF.

To note about this clone: An end of the junction differs from the germline gene, which may be a read error. V and J are TRBV4-1 and TRBJ1-2, with D uncertain. The CDR3 runs 12 residues. Looked up from germline, CDR1 is MGHRA and CDR2 is YSYEKL. The CDR3, as DNA: TGCGCCAGCAGCCAAGATCTCGAACAGCAGGCCTTC. Translating gives CASSQDLEQQAF.

The chain uses TRBV30 and TRBJ2-3; tentative D call: TRBD1 (5 bases). The CDR3 sequence is 14 residues long. Between the trimmed V and J ends, which lost 3 bases and 0 bases, there was a span of 10 bases. CDR1 and CDR2 from the germline V gene are GTSNPN and SVGIG (reference sequence). This CDR3 is CAWSPGKSTDTQYF. CDR3 bases: TGTGCCTGGAGCCCAGGGAAGAGCACAGATACGCAGTATTTT. The variable domain in full, completed from reference TRBV30 and TRBJ2-3, reads SQTIHQWPATLVQPVGSPLSLECTVEGTSNPNLYWYRQAAGRGLQLLFYSVGIGQISSEVPQNLSASRPQDRQFILSSKKLLLSDSGFYLCAWSPGKSTDTQYFGPGTRLTVL.

This clone was seen a handful of times. This chain connects TRBV7-8 to TRBJ2-7; 9 bases are shared with TRBD1. Germline-derived CDR1 and CDR2 are SGHVS and FQNEAQ. Germline trimming cut 4 bases from V and 6 bases from J; bases unmatched to any gene: 10. The CDR3 sequence is 15 residues long. The CDR3 spells CASSSQGQGRREQYF. CDR3 bases: TGTGCCAGCAGCTCACAGGGACAGGGCCGCCGCGAGCAGTACTTC.

The rearrangement links TRBV6-4 to TRBJ2-3, with 11 bases that match TRBD1. The V gene's germline CDR1 is MRHNA and CDR2 SNTAGT. Unmatched junction bases numbered 3, after V lost 0 bases and J lost 4 bases. This CDR3 has 16 amino acids. Here the CDR3 reads CASSDSRTGGADTQYF. The CDR3 DNA reads as TGTGCCAGCAGTGACTCCCGGACAGGGGGCGCAGATACGCAGTATTTT.

The chain couples TRBV7-9 to TRBJ1-1; 9 bases line up with TRBD1. This CDR3 comprises 15 residues. The V segment lost 6 bases and the J segment 0 bases; nucleotides outside the gene matches: 5. The V gene's germline CDR1 is SEHNR and CDR2 FQNEAQ (reference sequence). This chain's CDR3 is CASRSGTGMNTEAFF. The CDR3 nucleotides are TGTGCCAGCAGGTCCGGGACAGGGATGAACACTGAAGCTTTCTTT.

The chain uses TRBV7-2 and TRBJ2-7; D gene ambiguous. The CDR3 totals 11 residues. From germline, CDR1 is SGHTA and CDR2 FQGNSA. V was trimmed by 5 bases and J by 4 bases, leaving 6 bases between them. CDR3 sequence reads: CASSPKYEQYF. CDR3 DNA: TGTGCCAGCAGCCCTAAGTACGAGCAGTACTTC.